These T cell receptor beta chains were read from a single sample in a study of blood T cell repertoires in COVID-19. The data were produced by immunoSEQ multiplex PCR, yet TCRdb's version contains in-frame clones alone and is incomplete. The sample consists of about 200,000 clones, 81% of them appearing once. What was sequenced was peripheral blood. These receptors all stem from a woman of 80 years or more with acute or convalescent COVID-19. Each CDR3 is given with its conserved first and last residue. A D gene is named only where the DNA matches it firmly. Rows may omit the clone size; those that give it use once, few, many or a size class.

CDR3aa,CDR3nt,v_gene,len,d_gene,j_gene,abundance
CASSDVSREAAQHF,TGTGCCAGCAGCGACGTATCCCGGGAAGCGGCCCAGCATTTT,TRBV2,14,-,TRBJ1-5,-
CASSLGQNNQPQHF,TGTGCCAGCAGCTTGGGGCAGAACAATCAGCCCCAGCATTTT,TRBV5-6,14,-,TRBJ1-5,-
CASSYQTDTQYF,TGTGCCAGCAGTTATCAGACAGATACGCAGTATTTT,TRBV27,12,-,TRBJ2-3,few
CASSSGTGTNTEAFF,TGCGCCAGCAGTTCCGGGACAGGAACGAACACTGAAGCTTTCTTT,TRBV10-1,15,TRBD1,TRBJ1-1,few
CASSPPGTSDNNEQFF,TGTGCCAGCAGTCCACCCGGGACTAGCGACAACAATGAGCAGTTCTTC,TRBV28,16,TRBD2,TRBJ2-1,-
CASSFPGDYEQYF,TGCGCCAGCAGCTTCCCGGGGGACTACGAGCAGTACTTC,TRBV5-1,13,-,TRBJ2-7,-
CASSGRGQEVNYGYTF,TGTGCCAGCAGCGGCAGGGGGCAGGAAGTTAACTATGGCTACACCTTC,TRBV9,16,TRBD1,TRBJ1-2,-
CASSQQGGNTIYF,TGTGCCAGCAGCCAGCAGGGGGGAAACACCATATATTTT,TRBV3-1/TRBV3-2,13,-,TRBJ1-3,-
CASSLGRGEAFF,TGTGCCAGCAGCTTAGGCAGGGGTGAAGCTTTCTTT,TRBV2,12,-,TRBJ1-1,once
CASSPGRGSDQPQHF,TGTGCCAGCTCACCAGGGCGGGGGAGCGATCAGCCCCAGCATTTT,TRBV18,15,-,TRBJ1-5,-
CASSYSRNEQFF,TGCGCCAGCAGCTACTCCCGAAATGAGCAGTTCTTC,TRBV5-1,12,-,TRBJ2-1,-
CASSQAINYGYTF,TGTGCCAGCAGCCAGGCGATTAACTATGGCTACACCTTC,TRBV6-5,13,-,TRBJ1-2,-
CASNLQGGGNQPQHF,TGTGCCAGCAACTTACAGGGGGGGGGCAATCAGCCCCAGCATTTT,TRBV6-5,15,TRBD1,TRBJ1-5,few
CASSLFSGRQETQYF,TGTGCCAGCAGCTTATTTAGCGGGAGGCAAGAGACCCAGTACTTC,TRBV7-7,15,TRBD2,TRBJ2-5,-
CASSLKQGAQYEQYF,TGTGCCAGCAGCTTAAAACAGGGGGCGCAATACGAGCAGTACTTC,TRBV7-9,15,TRBD1,TRBJ2-7,-
CARTCGGGHGYTF,TGTGCCAGAACCTGCGGGGGGGGTCATGGCTACACCTTC,TRBV7-5,13,-,TRBJ1-2,-
CASSLGEAGYNEQFF,TGTGCCAGCAGCTTAGGGGAGGCCGGTTACAATGAGCAGTTCTTC,TRBV7-2,15,-,TRBJ2-1,-
CASVGTAFPWDTQYF,TGTGCCAGCGTAGGGACTGCATTTCCTTGGGATACGCAGTATTTT,TRBV2,15,-,TRBJ2-3,many
CASSDGLAGINEQFF,TGTGCCAGCAGTGATGGGCTAGCGGGGATCAATGAGCAGTTCTTC,TRBV2,15,TRBD2,TRBJ2-1,-
CASSLDRINTIYF,TGTGCCAGCAGTTTAGACAGAATAAACACCATATATTTT,TRBV28,13,-,TRBJ1-3,-
CASSQLDGVTDTQYF,TGCGCCAGCAGCCAACTCGACGGGGTAACAGATACGCAGTATTTT,TRBV4-1,15,-,TRBJ2-3,once
CASDLYGYQPQHF,TGTGCCAGCGATTTATACGGTTATCAGCCCCAGCATTTT,TRBV2,13,-,TRBJ1-5,-
CASSQSGQTWGEQFF,TGTGCCAGCAGCCAGTCAGGACAAACATGGGGTGAGCAGTTCTTC,TRBV14,15,-,TRBJ2-1,-
CASSERRGANQPQHF,TGTGCCAGCAGTGAACGCCGGGGGGCCAATCAGCCCCAGCATTTT,TRBV6-1,15,-,TRBJ1-5,once
CASSLGGGGYNEQFF,TGCGCCAGCAGCTTGGGCGGGGGAGGTTACAATGAGCAGTTCTTC,TRBV5-1,15,TRBD2,TRBJ2-1,-
CASSQGRLAYNEQFF,TGTGCCAGCAGCCAAGGTCGCTTGGCTTACAATGAGCAGTTCTTC,TRBV3-1/TRBV3-2,15,-,TRBJ2-1,-
CASSLGSLSGTDTQYF,TGTGCCAGCAGCCTCGGGAGTCTTAGCGGCACAGATACGCAGTATTTT,TRBV5-4,16,-,TRBJ2-3,-
CASSLSLSGQNYGYTF,TGTGCCAGCAGCCTAAGCCTATCGGGACAGAACTATGGCTACACCTTC,TRBV11-2,16,TRBD1,TRBJ1-2,-
CASSPPVGTGNYGYTF,TGTGCCAGCTCACCACCGGTGGGGACAGGGAACTATGGCTACACCTTC,TRBV18,16,TRBD1,TRBJ1-2,few
CASSLETGNSPLHF,TGTGCCAGCAGCTTGGAGACAGGGAATTCACCCCTCCACTTT,TRBV5-4,14,TRBD1,TRBJ1-6,-
CAWIPVNTEAFF,TGTGCCTGGATCCCAGTGAACACTGAAGCTTTCTTT,TRBV30,12,-,TRBJ1-1,-
CASSRSGLMNTGELFF,TGTGCCAGCAGCCGATCCGGGTTAATGAACACCGGGGAGCTGTTTTTT,TRBV6-6,16,-,TRBJ2-2,-
CASKSDGGSPLHF,TGTGCCAGCAAATCCGACGGGGGGTCACCCCTCCACTTT,TRBV2,13,-,TRBJ1-6,-
CASSGGQGSSGANVLTF,TGCGCCAGCAGCGGGGGACAGGGTAGCTCTGGGGCCAACGTCCTGACTTTC,TRBV5-1,17,TRBD1,TRBJ2-6,-
CASTGTTDSEQYF,TGCGCCAGCACCGGGACTACGGACAGCGAGCAGTACTTC,TRBV10-2,13,-,TRBJ2-7,-